What follows are 18 T cell receptor beta chains derived from one specimen sequenced in a study of CD8 T cells in Susac syndrome. After extraction with the RNeasy kit, roughly 0.45 to 1 ug of the RNA was reverse transcribed using random hexamers. TCRdb fed the immunoSEQ multiplex PCR reads into MiXCR, producing one record per CDR3 protein. The sample lists about 22,000 distinct CDR3 sequences; 90% to 95% were seen once. Sequencing was done on a sample of CD8+ T cells from PBMCs. Every receptor here comes from a human donor in good health.

V gene TRBV11-2 combines with J gene TRBJ1-4; 8 bases line up with TRBD1. The CDR3 totals 17 residues. V shed 3 bases and J 0 bases; nucleotides not matched to a gene: 6. Germline values: CDR1 SGHAT, CDR2 FQNNGV. The CDR3 DNA follows: TGTGCCAGCAGCTTCCCCAGGGGGCAGGCAACTAATGAAAAACTGTTTTTT. It is translated as CASSFPRGQATNEKLFF.

The V call is TRBV7-9, the J call TRBJ1-6; the D gene is possibly TRBD1 (6 bases). The germline V gene has CDR1 SEHNR and CDR2 FQNEAQ (reference sequence). V lost 6 bases and J lost 6, with 15 bases in between. The CDR3 length is 15 residues. The DNA for the CDR3 is TGTGCCAGCAGATCGAAGGACAGTCTTAATTCACCCCTCCACTTT. Translation gives CASRSKDSLNSPLHF. The whole variable domain, remainder taken from reference TRBV7-9 and TRBJ1-6, is DTGVSQNPRHKITKRGQNVTFRCDPISEHNRLYWYRQTLGQGPEFLTYFQNEAQLEKSRLLSDRFSAERPKGSFSTLEIQRTEQGDSAMYLCASRSKDSLNSPLHFGNGTRLTVT.

V gene TRBV27 combines with J gene TRBJ2-3; D perhaps matches TRBD2 (7 bases). Trimming shortened V by 5 bases and J by 2 bases, and 17 bases separated the two germline ends. This CDR3 spans 16 amino acids. Germline CDR1 MNHEY, CDR2 SMNVEV (reference sequence). The DNA of the CDR3 is TGTGCCAGCAGTCCCCACGGGGGGCCCTTCACAGATACGCAGTATTTT. Encoded protein: CASSPHGGPFTDTQYF.

The gene calls are TRBV24-1 and TRBJ2-2; D unresolved. This CDR3 region has 11 residues. Germline V gives CDR1 KGHDR, CDR2 SFDVKD. The V end lost 4 bases, the J end lost 6 bases, and 2 bases lay between the germline ends. DNA of the CDR3: TGTGCCACCAGTGAGGCCGGGGAGCTGTTTTTT. Translating it yields CATSEAGELFF.

The gene calls are TRBV6-5 and TRBJ2-7; TRBD2 aligns across 7 bases. The CDR3 contains 15 residues. Germline CDR1 and CDR2: MNHEY and SVGAGI. V was pared by 5 bases and J by 4 bases, with 11 bases of the junction left unmatched. This chain's CDR3 is CASSQRDGASYEQYF. As DNA, the CDR3 is TGTGCCAGCAGTCAGCGGGACGGAGCGAGTTACGAGCAGTACTTC.

J is TRBJ2-2 and V is TRBV20-1; TRBD2 matches 12 bases. CDR1 is DFQATT and CDR2 is SNEGSKA in the germline V gene (reference sequence). The length of the CDR3 is 16 residues. The ends lost 0 bases at V and 5 bases at J; junction bases unmatched: 4. The CDR3 nucleotides read TGCAGTGCTAGAGATCCTAGCGGGGGGGATACCGGGGAGCTGTTTTTT. This translates into CSARDPSGGDTGELFF.

The genes are TRBV9 and TRBJ1-1; the D gene is possibly TRBD1 (6 bases). The CDR3 length is 15 residues. Germline values: CDR1 SGDLS, CDR2 YYNGEE. Trimming shortened V by 3 bases and J by 0 bases, and 12 bases separated the two germline ends. The CDR3 DNA sequence: TGTGCCAGCAGCGGAAACAGGGACTTGAACACTGAAGCTTTCTTT. Its protein is CASSGNRDLNTEAFF.

In this sample, this clonotype turned up once. The V and J genes are TRBV9 and TRBJ1-1, with TRBD1 as a possible D gene (5 bases). Germline CDR1 SGDLS, CDR2 YYNGEE. This CDR3 spans 12 amino acids. The V end lost 4 bases, the J end lost 6 bases, and 10 bases lay between the germline ends. CDR3 DNA sequence: TGTGCCAGCAGCCCCCCAGGGCCTGAAGCTTTCTTT. Amino acid sequence: CASSPPGPEAFF.

This clonotype was observed a single time. The V gene is TRBV20-1, the J gene TRBJ2-1; D not resolved. Germline-derived CDR1 and CDR2 are DFQATT and SNEGSKA (reference sequence). Deletions cut 3 bases from V and 6 bases from J, with 6 bases between. The CDR3 is made up of 11 amino acids. DNA for the CDR3: TGCAGTGCTAGCCCCAGCAATGAGCAGTTCTTC. Its translation: CSASPSNEQFF.

The chain employs TRBV7-9 and TRBJ2-3, with TRBD1 matching 12 bases. CDR1 and CDR2 from the germline V gene are SEHNR and FQNEAQ (reference sequence). V lost 4 bases, J lost 4 bases, and 3 bases stayed unmatched. CDR3 size: 15 residues. CDR3 sequence reads: CASSWDRGPADTQYF. The CDR3 nucleotides are TGTGCCAGCAGCTGGGACAGGGGGCCTGCAGATACGCAGTATTTT.

This clonotype has more than one count but fewer than ten. The V call is TRBV20-1, the J call TRBJ2-7; D may be TRBD2 (5 bases). V gave up 0 bases and J gave up 5 bases, with 14 bases separating them. Germline CDR1 DFQATT, CDR2 SNEGSKA (reference sequence). The CDR3 totals 14 residues. The CDR3 DNA follows: TGCAGTGCTAGAGATCGGCACGCGGGTCACGAGCAGTACTTC. The encoded protein is CSARDRHAGHEQYF.

This chain connects TRBV4-1 to TRBJ1-1; possibly TRBD1 for D (5 bases). The V end was cut by 5 bases, the J end by 8 bases, with 12 bases between. CDR1 and CDR2 (germline): MGHRA, YSYEKL. The CDR3 has 12 amino acids. The CDR3 protein is CASSARQTEAFF. DNA for the CDR3: TGCGCCAGCAGCGCCCGACAGACAGAAGCTTTCTTT.

The genes are TRBV12-3 or TRBV12-4 and TRBJ1-2; D gene ambiguous. V dropped 3 bases and J dropped 8 bases, with 7 bases sitting between them. The CDR3 covers 11 residues. This CDR3 is CASSFARGYTF. CDR3 DNA sequence: TGTGCCAGCAGTTTCGCAAGAGGCTACACCTTC.

This chain joins TRBV20-1 and TRBJ2-7; possibly TRBD2 for D (6 bases). CDR1 DFQATT and CDR2 SNEGSKA come from the germline V gene (reference sequence). The CDR3 consists of 17 residues. Trimming took 0 bases from V and 3 from J, leaving 21 bases between them. The CDR3 loop is CSARDIGAGGKDYEQYF. CDR3 coding DNA: TGCAGTGCTAGAGATATAGGCGCTGGGGGGAAGGACTACGAGCAGTACTTC.

The J gene is TRBJ2-5, the V gene TRBV2; D gene ambiguous. This CDR3 region has 14 residues. Between the trimmed V and J ends, which lost 3 bases and 7 bases, there was a span of 15 bases. Germline CDR1 reads SNHLY; CDR2 reads FYNNEI. CDR3 nucleotides: TGTGCCAGCAGTGACAGGCCCGGCTATTGGACCCAGTACTTC. Its protein is CASSDRPGYWTQYF.

This clonotype came up once. This rearrangement joins TRBV29-1 to TRBJ1-1; D unclear. Germline V lookup: CDR1 SQVTM, CDR2 ANQGSEA. The CDR3 is 14 residues long. Between the trimmed V and J ends, which lost 4 bases and 1 base, there was a span of 13 bases. CDR3 in amino acids: CSVGITDSNTEAFF. The CDR3 nucleotides are TGCAGCGTTGGGATCACCGATTCGAACACTGAAGCTTTCTTT.

The chain uses TRBV19 and TRBJ1-5; 7 nucleotides align to TRBD1. The V gene's germline CDR1 is LNHDA and CDR2 SQIVND (reference sequence). The V segment lost 4 bases and the J segment 5 bases; nucleotides outside the gene matches: 14. CDR3 length equals 17 residues. The CDR3 DNA reads TGTGCCAGTAGTACCCCTCCCGGTGACAGGGACGATCAGCCCCAGCATTTT. Its protein is CASSTPPGDRDDQPQHF.

The count of this clonotype is one. The rearrangement links TRBV4-2 to TRBJ2-1, with TRBD2 identical over 7 bases. J was trimmed by 5 bases and V by 4 bases; bases with no gene match: 8. The CDR3 extends over 15 amino acids. Germline V lookup: CDR1 LGHNA, CDR2 YNFKEQ. The CDR3 loop reads CASSPGLRDHNEQFF. The CDR3 DNA is TGTGCCAGCAGCCCGGGACTAAGGGACCACAATGAGCAGTTCTTC.